This record concerns one T cell receptor (beta chain) sequence. The sample is drawn from a study of CD4 T cells in relation to SARS-CoV-2 and coronaviruses. Only in-frame clones appear in the TCRdb table, and some are missing; sequencing was by immunoSEQ multiplex PCR. This sample has about 68,000 clones; 93% occur once, and the top ten carry around 0.21%. V trimming: 4 bases; J trimming: 3 bases; junction bases outside the gene matches: 6. The germline CDR1 and CDR2 sequences are MGHRA and YSYEKL. The CDR3 length is 15 residues. CD4+ T cells from unexposed donors were obtained before the COVID-19 pandemic (2011-2018).

Sequenced sample: naive CD4+ T cells from PBMCs. Specified subset: naive CD4+ T cells isolated by negative enrichment. The sequence derives from a human donor in good health. This sequence joins TRBV4-1 and TRBJ2-5; TRBD2 matches at 9 bases. This chain's CDR3 is CASSRAGTSKETQYF. CDR3 coding DNA: TGCGCCAGCAGCCGCGCAGGGACTAGCAAAGAGACCCAGTACTTC.